Listed here are 27 T cell receptor beta chains from one sample, sequenced in a study of T cell responses to AZD1222 COVID-19 vaccine. Profiled with immunoSEQ multiplex PCR; TCRdb holds only in-frame clones, not every one. Here the sample spans 120,000 or so clones, about 89% being singletons. Sequenced here: peripheral blood, sampled on day 0 of MenACWY control vaccination. All receptors come from an adult in good health.

This chain uses TRBV7-2 with TRBJ1-3; D ambiguous. Trimming cost V 0 bases and J 8 bases, with 14 bases left between them. CDR3 length: 15 amino acids. Germline V gene sequence: CDR1 SGHTA, CDR2 FQGNSA. Here the CDR3 reads CASSLAMGNSDTIYF. The CDR3 region has the DNA TGTGCCAGCAGCTTAGCCATGGGAAATAGTGACACCATATATTTT. Based on the CDR3 plus reference TRBV7-2 and TRBJ1-3, the full variable domain is GAGVSQSPSNKVTEKGKDVELRCDPISGHTALYWYRQSLGQGLEFLIYFQGNSAPDKSGLPSDRFSAERTGGSVSTLTIQRTQQEDSAVYLCASSLAMGNSDTIYFGEGSWLTVV.

The chain recombines TRBV5-1 with TRBJ1-1, with D maybe TRBD1 (6 bases). The germline gives CDR1 SGHRS, CDR2 YFSETQ. The CDR3 extends over 13 amino acids. Trimming pared 6 bases from V and 4 bases from J, leaving 13 bases between. The CDR3 DNA follows: TGCGCCAGCACCGTTGTAGGGGGCACTGAAGCTTTCTTT. It codes for CASTVVGGTEAFF.

V and J are TRBV2 and TRBJ1-5, with 7 bases aligning to TRBD1. V lost 1 base and J lost 7; bases outside the gene matches: 4. This CDR3 has 14 amino acids. CDR1 is SNHLY and CDR2 is FYNNEI in the germline V gene. CDR3 bases: TGTGCCAGCAGTGAAGGGACAGGTTCCCAGCCCCAGCATTTT. It codes for CASSEGTGSQPQHF.

This rearrangement joins TRBV2 to TRBJ2-3, with D tentatively TRBD2 (5 bases). Trimming pared 3 bases from V and 0 bases from J, leaving 10 bases between. The germline V gene encodes CDR1 SNHLY and CDR2 FYNNEI. The CDR3 totals 15 residues. CDR3 in amino acids: CASSDASGSTDTQYF. DNA for the CDR3: TGTGCCAGCAGTGATGCGTCGGGGAGCACAGATACGCAGTATTTT.

The chain uses TRBV9 and TRBJ1-1; no reliable D call. The CDR3 spans 14 residues. The germline gives CDR1 SGDLS, CDR2 YYNGEE. V was cut by 0 bases and J by 0 bases, with 6 bases left in between. CDR3 loop: CASSVDGMNTEAFF. The CDR3 DNA reads TGTGCCAGCAGCGTAGACGGGATGAACACTGAAGCTTTCTTT.

This rearrangement joins TRBV7-5 to TRBJ2-7; TRBD1 was called by the table and not checked on the DNA. TRBV7-5 is shown as a pseudogene. This CDR3 has 15 amino acids. The CDR3 bases are TGTGCCAGAAGTGTCCGGGACAGGGGCCCCTACGAGCAGTACTTC. This gives the protein CARSVRDRGPYEQYF.

The chain uses TRBV12-5 and TRBJ2-3; 9 bases align to TRBD1. The CDR3 extends over 15 amino acids. CDR1 is LGHNT, CDR2 FRNRAP, per germline. V was clipped by 6 bases and J by 2 bases; unmatched bases: 6. The CDR3 is CASGSGTGNTDTQYF. CDR3 nucleotides: TGTGCTAGTGGCTCCGGGACAGGGAACACAGATACGCAGTATTTT.

The V and J genes are TRBV2 and TRBJ1-1; weak D call: TRBD1 (5 bases). This CDR3 spans 13 amino acids. Per the germline V gene, CDR1 is SNHLY and CDR2 is FYNNEI. V lost 9 bases and J lost 4, with 15 bases in between. The DNA of the CDR3 is TGTGCCAGTAAAAGTGGGGGTAGCACTGAAGCTTTCTTT. This translates into CASKSGGSTEAFF.

This clone was seen just once. V gene TRBV10-3 combines with J gene TRBJ2-3; tentatively, D is TRBD1 or TRBD2 (5 bases each). Germline assignment: CDR1 ENHRY and CDR2 SYGVKD. The CDR3 sequence is 16 residues long. The V end was cut by 6 bases, the J end by 4 bases, with 20 bases between. In DNA form, the CDR3 reads TGTGCCATCAGAGAATTTGGGACCCCAACGGCAGATACGCAGTATTTT. This encodes CAIREFGTPTADTQYF.

The chain carries TRBV6-5 and TRBJ2-7; perhaps TRBD1 as D (5 bases). Trimming took 6 bases from V and 3 from J, leaving 18 bases between them. The germline V gene encodes CDR1 MNHEY and CDR2 SVGAGI. This CDR3 contains 15 residues. This CDR3 is CASSGYPTDLYEQYF. The CDR3, as DNA: TGTGCCAGCAGCGGCTACCCGACAGACCTCTACGAGCAGTACTTC.

The chain links TRBV7-9 to TRBJ1-6; TRBD1 is a possible D gene (6 bases). The V gene's germline CDR1 is SEHNR and CDR2 FQNEAQ (reference sequence). The CDR3 contains 14 residues. V shed 7 bases and J shed 4 bases, with 11 bases lying between them. This chain's CDR3 is CASNGQSYNSPLHF. The CDR3 DNA reads TGTGCCAGCAACGGACAGTCATATAATTCACCCCTCCACTTT.

The chain recombines TRBV5-1 with TRBJ1-4; D may be TRBD1 (6 bases). V was trimmed by 2 bases and J by 0 bases, leaving 8 bases between them. Germline V CDR1 and CDR2: SGHRS, YFSETQ. The length of the CDR3 is 15 residues. The CDR3 sequence is CASSLGTTTNEKLFF. The CDR3 coding sequence is TGCGCCAGCAGCTTAGGGACAACAACTAATGAAAAACTGTTTTTT.

This sequence joins TRBV4-1 and TRBJ1-1; D is ambiguous. Between the trimmed V and J ends, which lost 4 bases and 1 base, there was a span of 13 bases. The CDR3 runs 15 residues. Germline V lookup: CDR1 MGHRA, CDR2 YSYEKL. CDR3 sequence: CASSLPGRANTEAFF. CDR3 nucleotide sequence: TGCGCCAGCAGCCTCCCTGGGCGGGCGAACACTGAAGCTTTCTTT.

The genes are TRBV27 and TRBJ2-3; 9 nucleotides line up with TRBD2. The CDR3 extends over 16 amino acids. Losses at the gene ends were 6 bases for V and 4 bases for J; bases not matched to a gene: 11. Germline V gives CDR1 MNHEY, CDR2 SMNVEV (reference sequence). The CDR3 is CASRLAGVNAADTQYF. As DNA, the CDR3 is TGTGCCAGCAGGTTAGCGGGAGTTAATGCCGCAGATACGCAGTATTTT.

The chain employs TRBV28 and TRBJ1-5; D unclear. V was pared by 3 bases and J by 4 bases, with 10 bases between. The length of the CDR3 is 14 residues. Germline-derived CDR1 and CDR2 are MDHEN and SYDVKM. The CDR3 here is CASSFPGRNQPQHF. The CDR3 DNA reads TGTGCCAGCAGTTTTCCAGGACGAAATCAGCCCCAGCATTTT.

A few counts support this clone. This CDR3 is also generated by other DNA sequences in the sample. V is TRBV6-4 and J is TRBJ2-3; TRBD2 agrees at 9 bases. J lost 1 base, V lost 4 bases, and 0 bases had no gene match. Per germline, CDR1 MRHNA and CDR2 SNTAGT. The CDR3 extends over 14 amino acids. CDR3 sequence reads: CASSGTSGTDTQYF. For the CDR3, the DNA is TGTGCCAGCAGTGGGACTAGCGGCACAGATACGCAGTATTTT.

V is TRBV2 and J is TRBJ1-2, with 8 bases matching TRBD1. Germline V CDR1 and CDR2: SNHLY, FYNNEI. The CDR3 is 14 residues long. The ends lost 5 bases at V and 3 bases at J; junction bases unmatched: 5. As DNA, the CDR3 is TGTGCCAGCAGTCCCGGGACAGGCTACTATGGCTACACCTTC. Protein sequence: CASSPGTGYYGYTF. The entire variable domain, with the rest obtained from reference TRBV2 and TRBJ1-2, is as follows: EPEVTQTPSHQVTQMGQEVILRCVPISNHLYFYWYRQILGQKVEFLVSFYNNEISEKSEIFDDQFSVERPDGSNFTLKIRSTKLEDSAMYFCASSPGTGYYGYTFGSGTRLTVV.

The chain employs TRBV25-1 and TRBJ2-7; D gene ambiguous. Germline V CDR1 and CDR2: MGHDK, SYGVNS. The V end was cut by 0 bases, the J end by 0 bases, with 12 bases between. CDR3 length: 16 amino acids. CDR3 loop: CASSEYEGHGSYEQYF. CDR3 in DNA: TGTGCCAGCAGTGAATATGAAGGGCACGGCTCCTACGAGCAGTACTTC.

The CDR3, as DNA: TGCAGCGTTGAGGGGACTAAAGAGACCCAGTACTTC. Encoded protein: CSVEGTKETQYF. The gene calls are TRBV29-1 and TRBJ2-5; 7 positions match TRBD2. Unmatched junction bases numbered 1, after V lost 3 bases and J lost 3 bases. This CDR3 has 12 residues. The germline V gene encodes CDR1 SQVTM and CDR2 ANQGSEA.

J is TRBJ2-7 and V is TRBV7-9, with D perhaps matching TRBD1 (6 bases). This CDR3 has 12 amino acids. V dropped 5 bases and J dropped 4 bases, with 9 bases sitting between them. Looked up from germline, CDR1 is SEHNR and CDR2 is FQNEAQ (reference sequence). CDR3 DNA: TGTGCCAGCAGCCGGACAGAATACGAGCAGTACTTC. It yields the protein CASSRTEYEQYF. The variable domain in full, completed from reference TRBV7-9 and TRBJ2-7, reads DTGVSQNPRHKITKRGQNVTFRCDPISEHNRLYWYRQTLGQGPEFLTYFQNEAQLEKSRLLSDRFSAERPKGSFSTLEIQRTEQGDSAMYLCASSRTEYEQYFGPGTRLTVT.

V gene TRBV27 combines with J gene TRBJ1-2; no clear D gene. V lost 10 bases and J lost 5, with 5 bases in between. Germline V lookup: CDR1 MNHEY, CDR2 SMNVEV (reference sequence). This CDR3 has 9 residues. The CDR3 DNA is TGTGCCAACAAGTATGGCTACACCTTC. It encodes CANKYGYTF.

V usage is TRBV5-5 and J usage is TRBJ1-1, with a tentative D call TRBD1 (5 bases). The length of the CDR3 is 13 residues. Between the trimmed V and J ends, which lost 4 bases and 7 bases, there was a span of 14 bases. Per germline, CDR1 SGHKS and CDR2 YYEKEE (reference sequence). CDR3 sequence: CASSASGRGEAFF. The CDR3 DNA reads as TGTGCCAGCAGCGCCTCAGGGAGGGGTGAAGCTTTCTTT. Full variable domain (outside the CDR3, taken from reference TRBV5-5 and TRBJ1-1): DAGVTQSPTHLIKTRGQQVTLRCSPISGHKSVSWYQQVLGQGPQFIFQYYEKEERGRGNFPDRFSARQFPNYSSELNVNALLLGDSALYLCASSASGRGEAFFGQGTRLTVV.

The chain employs TRBV19 and TRBJ1-2, with D maybe TRBD1 (5 bases). V was pared by 4 bases and J by 8 bases, with 11 bases between. Germline V gene sequence: CDR1 LNHDA, CDR2 SQIVND (reference sequence). The CDR3 spans 12 residues. Written as DNA, the CDR3 is TGTGCCAGTAGTACCCCAAAGGGGGGCTACACCTTC. Protein product: CASSTPKGGYTF.

V usage is TRBV7-8 and J usage is TRBJ2-2; weak D call: TRBD2 (7 bases). The CDR3 totals 18 residues. V was trimmed by 3 bases and J by 5 bases, leaving 22 bases between them. The V gene's germline CDR1 is SGHVS and CDR2 FQNEAQ. Here the CDR3 reads CASSFPWGAGAWTGELFF. The DNA for the CDR3 is TGTGCCAGCAGCTTCCCGTGGGGTGCGGGGGCGTGGACCGGGGAGCTGTTTTTT.

The V gene is TRBV2, the J gene TRBJ1-2, with 7 bases matching TRBD1. Germline V gene data show CDR1 as SNHLY and CDR2 as FYNNEI. After removal of 6 bases from V and 4 bases from J, the junction contained 8 bases not matched to a gene. The CDR3 contains 14 residues. This CDR3 is CASSVDREGYGYTF. The CDR3 DNA reads as TGTGCCAGCAGCGTCGACAGGGAGGGCTATGGCTACACCTTC.

This chain links TRBV7-2 with TRBJ2-7; TRBD2 matches at 8 bases. CDR1 and CDR2 from the germline V gene are SGHTA and FQGNSA. The CDR3 spans 13 residues. The V gene end was trimmed by 4 bases and the J gene end by 3 bases; junction bases not matched to a gene: 2. The CDR3 spells CASSSGLVYEQYF. CDR3 nucleotide sequence: TGTGCCAGCAGCTCGGGACTAGTCTACGAGCAGTACTTC.

The V gene is TRBV24-1, the J gene TRBJ1-2; TRBD1 agrees at 9 bases. Germline trimming cut 4 bases from V and 7 bases from J; bases unmatched to any gene: 12. CDR1 is KGHDR, CDR2 SFDVKD, per germline. The CDR3 has 16 amino acids. Here the CDR3 reads CATSDHLVGQGGGYTF. The CDR3 bases are TGTGCCACCAGTGACCACCTCGTGGGACAGGGAGGTGGCTACACCTTC.